This TCR beta chain was obtained from a study of vaccination and CD4 T cells after COVID-19. This clonotype was detected only a few times. Its antigen is currently unknown. Documented treatment: approximately nine-day PBMC culture with coronavirus spike peptide pools or control peptides (ViraFEST assay). Sequence data for DNA of cultured CD4+ T cells were generated by the Oncomine TCR Beta short-read assay. In TCRdb, the PCR reads were re-called with MiXCR into one record per CDR3 protein. The sample has more than 12,000 distinct CDR3 sequences, more than 40% seen once. This CDR3 has 14 residues. V dropped 3 bases and J dropped 4; count of bases not matched to a gene: 4. CDR1 is SGHTA, CDR2 FQGNSA, per germline.

This receptor was obtained from a human donor who had recovered from COVID-19. The rearrangement uses TRBV7-2 and TRBJ2-5, with 8 bases matching TRBD2. The sequenced sample consisted of CD4+ T cells from blood, cultured in vitro. The CDR3 sequence is CASSFFAGGETQYF. The CDR3, as DNA: TGTGCCAGCAGCTTCTTTGCGGGAGGAGAGACCCAGTACTTC.